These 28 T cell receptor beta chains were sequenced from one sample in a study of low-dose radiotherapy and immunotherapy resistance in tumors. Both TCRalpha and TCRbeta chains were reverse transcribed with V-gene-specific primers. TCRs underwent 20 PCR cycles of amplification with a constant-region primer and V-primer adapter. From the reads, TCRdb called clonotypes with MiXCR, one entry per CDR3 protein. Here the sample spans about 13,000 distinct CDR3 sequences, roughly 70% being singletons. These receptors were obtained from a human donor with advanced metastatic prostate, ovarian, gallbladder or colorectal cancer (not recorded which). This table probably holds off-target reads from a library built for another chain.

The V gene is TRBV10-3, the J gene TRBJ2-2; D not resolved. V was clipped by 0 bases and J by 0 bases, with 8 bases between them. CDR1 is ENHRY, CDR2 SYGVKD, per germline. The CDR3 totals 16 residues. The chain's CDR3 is CAISESPSTNTGELFF. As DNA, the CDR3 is TGTGCCATCAGTGAGTCCCCATCAACGAACACCGGGGAGCTGTTTTTT.

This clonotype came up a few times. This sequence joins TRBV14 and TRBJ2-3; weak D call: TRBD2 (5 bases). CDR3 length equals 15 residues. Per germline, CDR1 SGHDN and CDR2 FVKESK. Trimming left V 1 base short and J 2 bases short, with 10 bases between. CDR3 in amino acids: CASSQGAGYTDTQYF. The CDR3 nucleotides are TGTGCCAGCAGCCAAGGTGCGGGCTACACAGATACGCAGTATTTT.

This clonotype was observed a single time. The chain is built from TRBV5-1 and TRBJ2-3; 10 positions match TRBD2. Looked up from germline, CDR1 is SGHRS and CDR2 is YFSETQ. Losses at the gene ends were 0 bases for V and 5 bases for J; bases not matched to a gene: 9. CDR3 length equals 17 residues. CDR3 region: CASSLAASGGAVDTQYF. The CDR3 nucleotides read TGCGCCAGCAGCTTGGCCGCCAGCGGGGGGGCCGTAGATACGCAGTATTTT.

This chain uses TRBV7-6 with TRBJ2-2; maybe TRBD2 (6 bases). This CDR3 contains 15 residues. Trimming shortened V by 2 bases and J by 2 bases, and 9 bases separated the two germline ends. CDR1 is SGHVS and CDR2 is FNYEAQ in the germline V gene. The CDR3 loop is CASSLRAGNTGELFF. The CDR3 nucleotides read TGTGCCAGCAGCTTAAGAGCGGGCAACACCGGGGAGCTGTTTTTT.

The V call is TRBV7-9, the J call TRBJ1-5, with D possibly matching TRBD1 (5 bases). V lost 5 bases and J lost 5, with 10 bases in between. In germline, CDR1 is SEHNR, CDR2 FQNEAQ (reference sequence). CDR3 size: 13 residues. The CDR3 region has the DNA TGTGCCAGCAGCGGGACCCAATATCAGCCCCAGCATTTT. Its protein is CASSGTQYQPQHF.

The CDR3 protein is CAIRGPQETQYF. CDR3 in DNA: TGTGCCATCAGGGGACCGCAAGAGACCCAGTACTTC. The genes are TRBV10-3 and TRBJ2-5; D is possibly TRBD1 or TRBD2 (5 bases each). Trimming pared 6 bases from V and 2 bases from J, leaving 7 bases between. The CDR3 loop spans 12 amino acids. The V gene's germline CDR1 is ENHRY and CDR2 SYGVKD.

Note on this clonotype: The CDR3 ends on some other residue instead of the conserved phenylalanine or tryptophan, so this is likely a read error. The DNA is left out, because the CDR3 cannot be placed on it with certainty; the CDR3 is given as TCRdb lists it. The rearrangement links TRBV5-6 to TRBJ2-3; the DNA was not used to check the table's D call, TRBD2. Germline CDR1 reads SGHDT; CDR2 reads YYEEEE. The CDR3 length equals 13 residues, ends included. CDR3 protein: CASSLAGLAGAVL.

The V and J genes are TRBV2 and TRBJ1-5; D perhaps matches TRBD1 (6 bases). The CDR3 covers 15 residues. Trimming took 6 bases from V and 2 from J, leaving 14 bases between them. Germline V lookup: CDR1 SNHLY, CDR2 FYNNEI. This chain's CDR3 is CASREGGHGNQPQHF. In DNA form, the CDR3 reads TGTGCCAGCAGGGAGGGGGGTCACGGCAATCAGCCCCAGCATTTT.

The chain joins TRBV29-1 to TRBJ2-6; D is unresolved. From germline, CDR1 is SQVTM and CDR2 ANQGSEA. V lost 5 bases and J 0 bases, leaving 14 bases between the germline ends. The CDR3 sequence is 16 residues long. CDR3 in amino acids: CSVNMRPNSGANVLTF. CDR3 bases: TGCAGCGTTAATATGAGACCGAACTCTGGGGCCAACGTCCTGACTTTC.

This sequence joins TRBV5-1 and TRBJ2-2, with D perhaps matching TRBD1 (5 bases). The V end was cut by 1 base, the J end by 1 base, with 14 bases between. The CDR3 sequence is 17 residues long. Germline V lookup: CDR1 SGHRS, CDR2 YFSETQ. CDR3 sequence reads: CASSLSFPGRNTGELFF. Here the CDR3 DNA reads TGCGCCAGCAGCTTGAGTTTCCCAGGGCGGAACACCGGGGAGCTGTTTTTT.

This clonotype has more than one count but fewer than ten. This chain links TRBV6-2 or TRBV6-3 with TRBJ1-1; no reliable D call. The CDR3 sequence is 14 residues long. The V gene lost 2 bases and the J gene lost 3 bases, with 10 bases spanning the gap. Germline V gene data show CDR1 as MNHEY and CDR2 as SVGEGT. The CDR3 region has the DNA TGTGCCAGCAGTTACACCCGCCGGTACACTGAAGCTTTCTTT. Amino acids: CASSYTRRYTEAFF.

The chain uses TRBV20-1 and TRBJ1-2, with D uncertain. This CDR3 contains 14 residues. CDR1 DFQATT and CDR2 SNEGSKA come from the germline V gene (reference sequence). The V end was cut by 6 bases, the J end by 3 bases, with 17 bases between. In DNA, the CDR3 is TGCAGTGCCAAGGTGGCCCACAAAGACTATGGCTACACCTTC. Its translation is CSAKVAHKDYGYTF.

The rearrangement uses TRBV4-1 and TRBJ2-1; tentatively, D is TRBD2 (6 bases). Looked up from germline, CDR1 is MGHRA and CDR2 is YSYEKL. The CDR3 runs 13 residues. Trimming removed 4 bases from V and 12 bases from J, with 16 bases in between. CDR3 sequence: CASSPGTALGQFF. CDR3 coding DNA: TGCGCCAGCAGCCCTGGGACTGCCCTTGGGCAGTTCTTC.

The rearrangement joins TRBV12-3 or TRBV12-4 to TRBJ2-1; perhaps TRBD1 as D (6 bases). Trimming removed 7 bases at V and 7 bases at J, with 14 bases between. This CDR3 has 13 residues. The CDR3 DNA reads TGTGCCAGCACCTCAGGGGTTTGGAATGAGCAGTTCTTC. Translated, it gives CASTSGVWNEQFF.

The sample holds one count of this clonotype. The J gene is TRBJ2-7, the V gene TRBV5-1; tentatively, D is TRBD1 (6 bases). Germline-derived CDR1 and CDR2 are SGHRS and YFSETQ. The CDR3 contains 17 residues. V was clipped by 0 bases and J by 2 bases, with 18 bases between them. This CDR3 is CASSLAPFRGKAYEQYF. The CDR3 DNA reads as TGCGCCAGCAGCTTGGCCCCTTTTAGGGGGAAGGCCTACGAGCAGTACTTC. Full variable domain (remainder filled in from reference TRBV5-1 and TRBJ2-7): KAGVTQTPRYLIKTRGQQVTLSCSPISGHRSVSWYQQTPGQGLQFLFEYFSETQRNKGNFPGRFSGRQFSNSRSEMNVSTLELGDSALYLCASSLAPFRGKAYEQYFGPGTRLTVT.

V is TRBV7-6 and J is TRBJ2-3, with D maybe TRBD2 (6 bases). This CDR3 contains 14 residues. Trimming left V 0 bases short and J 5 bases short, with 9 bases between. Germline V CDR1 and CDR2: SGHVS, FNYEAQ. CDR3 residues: CASSLAGGGDTQYF. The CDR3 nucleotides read TGTGCCAGCAGCTTAGCGGGGGGTGGAGATACGCAGTATTTT.

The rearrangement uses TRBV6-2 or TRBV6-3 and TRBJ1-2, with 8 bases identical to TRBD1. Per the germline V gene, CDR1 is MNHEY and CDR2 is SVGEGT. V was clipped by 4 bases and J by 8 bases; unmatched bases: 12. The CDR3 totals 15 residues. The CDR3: CASSLQTGAVFGYTF. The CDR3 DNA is TGTGCCAGCAGTTTGCAGACAGGGGCGGTTTTCGGCTACACCTTC.

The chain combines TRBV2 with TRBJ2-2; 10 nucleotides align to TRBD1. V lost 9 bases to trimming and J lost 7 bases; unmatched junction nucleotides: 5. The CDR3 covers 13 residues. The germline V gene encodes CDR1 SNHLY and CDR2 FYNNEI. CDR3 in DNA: TGTGCCAGAAGCGGACAGGGGGACGGGGAGCTGTTTTTT. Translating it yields CARSGQGDGELFF.

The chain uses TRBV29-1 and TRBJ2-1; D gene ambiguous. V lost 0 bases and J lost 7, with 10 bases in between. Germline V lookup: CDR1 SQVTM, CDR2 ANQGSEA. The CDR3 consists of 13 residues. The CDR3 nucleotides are TGCAGCGTTGAAGAGCTCGGGTATAATGAGCAGTTCTTC. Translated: CSVEELGYNEQFF.

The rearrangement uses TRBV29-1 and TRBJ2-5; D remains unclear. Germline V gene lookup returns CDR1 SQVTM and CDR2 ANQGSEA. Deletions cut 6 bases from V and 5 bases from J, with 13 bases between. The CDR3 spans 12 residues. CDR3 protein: CSVLRRRETQYF. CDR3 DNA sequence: TGCAGCGTGCTCAGGAGAAGGGAGACCCAGTACTTC.

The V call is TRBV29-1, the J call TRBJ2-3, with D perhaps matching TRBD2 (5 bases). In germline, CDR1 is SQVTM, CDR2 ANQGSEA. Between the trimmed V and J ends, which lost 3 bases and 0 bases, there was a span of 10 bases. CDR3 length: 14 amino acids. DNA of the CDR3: TGCAGCGTTGATACCAGGACTAGCACAGATACGCAGTATTTT. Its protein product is CSVDTRTSTDTQYF.

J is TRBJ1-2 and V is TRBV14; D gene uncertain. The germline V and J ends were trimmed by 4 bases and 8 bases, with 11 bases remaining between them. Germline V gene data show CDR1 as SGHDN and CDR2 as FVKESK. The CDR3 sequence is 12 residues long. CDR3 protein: CASSPGREGYTF. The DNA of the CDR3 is TGTGCCAGCAGCCCCGGAAGAGAAGGCTACACCTTC.

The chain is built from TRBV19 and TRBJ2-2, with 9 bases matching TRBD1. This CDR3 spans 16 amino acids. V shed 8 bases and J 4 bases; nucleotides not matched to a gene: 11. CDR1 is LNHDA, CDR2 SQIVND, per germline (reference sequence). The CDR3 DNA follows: TGTGCCAGTGGCCTTTACAGGGGGCGTTTCACCGGGGAGCTGTTTTTT. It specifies CASGLYRGRFTGELFF.

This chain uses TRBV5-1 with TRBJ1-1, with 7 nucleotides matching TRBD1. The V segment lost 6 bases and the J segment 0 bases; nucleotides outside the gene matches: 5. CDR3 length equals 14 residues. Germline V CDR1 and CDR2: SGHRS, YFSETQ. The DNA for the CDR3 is TGCGCCAGCACGGCGACAGGGATGAACACTGAAGCTTTCTTT. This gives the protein CASTATGMNTEAFF.

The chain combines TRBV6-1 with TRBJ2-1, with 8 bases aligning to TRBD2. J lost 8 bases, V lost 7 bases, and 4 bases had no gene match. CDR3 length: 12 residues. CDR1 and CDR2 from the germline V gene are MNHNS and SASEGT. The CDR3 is CASTPGGDEQFF. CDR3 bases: TGTGCCAGCACCCCCGGGGGGGATGAGCAGTTCTTC.

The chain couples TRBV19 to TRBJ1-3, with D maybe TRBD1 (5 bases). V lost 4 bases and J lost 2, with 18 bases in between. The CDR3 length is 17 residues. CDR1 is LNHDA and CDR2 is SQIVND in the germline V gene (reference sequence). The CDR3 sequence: CASSTAGLTETGNTIYF. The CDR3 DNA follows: TGTGCCAGTAGTACCGCAGGATTGACAGAAACTGGAAACACCATATATTTT.

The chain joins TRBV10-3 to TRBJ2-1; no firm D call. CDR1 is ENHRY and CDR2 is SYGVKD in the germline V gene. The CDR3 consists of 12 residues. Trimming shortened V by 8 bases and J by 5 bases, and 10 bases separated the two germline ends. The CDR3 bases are TGTGCCATCCGAGCGTTCAACAATGAGCAGTTCTTC. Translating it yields CAIRAFNNEQFF.

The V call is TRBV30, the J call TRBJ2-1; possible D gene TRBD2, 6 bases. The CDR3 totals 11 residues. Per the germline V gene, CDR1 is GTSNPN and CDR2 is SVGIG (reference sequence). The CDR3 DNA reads TGTGCAGGGAATTCGGGGGTCCAGCAGTTCTTC. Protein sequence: CAGNSGVQQFF.